This is a list of T cell receptor beta chains from one sample in a study of T cell changes during pregnancy in multiple sclerosis. Libraries were prepared by immunoSEQ multiplex PCR; TCRdb keeps only in-frame clonotypes and omits some of them. The sample contains roughly 47,000 clones, about nine tenths of which appear only once. The source material was CD4+ T cells from peripheral blood mononuclear cells, sampled after pregnancy. These receptors all come from a female donor with multiple sclerosis, enrolled in a pregnancy study. Each CDR3 is given with its conserved first and last residue. A D gene is named only where the DNA matches it firmly. Part of the rows lack a size; the others show once, few, many or a class for expanded clones.

cdr3_nt: TGTGCCAGCAGCTATTCAACCGGGACAGGGGGCTCCCACTACAATGAGCAGTTCTTC
cdr3_aa: CASSYSTGTGGSHYNEQFF
v_call: TRBV11-1
clone_size: -
d_call: TRBD1
j_call: TRBJ2-1

cdr3_nt: TGTGCCAGCAGCCTGGACAGGGCATACGAGCAGTACTTC
cdr3_aa: CASSLDRAYEQYF
v_call: TRBV6-5
clone_size: -
d_call: TRBD1
j_call: TRBJ2-7

cdr3_nt: TGTGCCAGCAGCTTATCTAGAGGGCCCGCCTACGAGCAGTACTTC
cdr3_aa: CASSLSRGPAYEQYF
v_call: TRBV7-2
clone_size: -
d_call: -
j_call: TRBJ2-7

cdr3_nt: TGTGCCAGCCAAAGGACTAGCGGGGTCACAGATACGCAGTATTTT
cdr3_aa: CASQRTSGVTDTQYF
v_call: TRBV6-1
clone_size: -
d_call: TRBD2
j_call: TRBJ2-3

cdr3_nt: TGCAGCGTTGAGGCCGGACTAGCGGGAGTCGGCCAAGAGACCCAGTACTTC
cdr3_aa: CSVEAGLAGVGQETQYF
v_call: TRBV29-1
clone_size: -
d_call: TRBD2
j_call: TRBJ2-5

cdr3_nt: TGTGCCAGCAGTTCCCTTTCGGGGGCCAACGTCCTGACTTTC
cdr3_aa: CASSSLSGANVLTF
v_call: TRBV6-5
clone_size: -
d_call: -
j_call: TRBJ2-6

cdr3_nt: TGTGCCAGCACCTCGGACAGAGCGGCTTTCTTT
cdr3_aa: CASTSDRAAFF
v_call: TRBV28
clone_size: -
d_call: -
j_call: TRBJ1-1

cdr3_nt: TGTGCCAGCTCACCAATAGAGCGGCATACGCAGTATTTT
cdr3_aa: CASSPIERHTQYF
v_call: TRBV18
clone_size: -
d_call: -
j_call: TRBJ2-3

cdr3_nt: TGTGCCAGCAGCCCTAGCTACTCCTACGAGCAGTACTTC
cdr3_aa: CASSPSYSYEQYF
v_call: TRBV7-3
clone_size: once
d_call: -
j_call: TRBJ2-7

cdr3_nt: TGTGCCAGCAGCTTAGCAGGGGAATACGAGCAGTACTTC
cdr3_aa: CASSLAGEYEQYF
v_call: TRBV7-2
clone_size: -
d_call: -
j_call: TRBJ2-7

cdr3_nt: TGTGCCAGCAGCCGGACTCCCCCGGGCACAGATACGCAGTATTTT
cdr3_aa: CASSRTPPGTDTQYF
v_call: TRBV6-1
clone_size: -
d_call: -
j_call: TRBJ2-3

cdr3_nt: TGCGCCAGCAGCACGGACAGGGGAAACACCATATATTTT
cdr3_aa: CASSTDRGNTIYF
v_call: TRBV5-1
clone_size: -
d_call: TRBD1
j_call: TRBJ1-3

cdr3_nt: TGTGCCAGCAGCCCCCTGGGGGCGCGGGAGACCCAGTACTTC
cdr3_aa: CASSPLGARETQYF
v_call: TRBV4-2
clone_size: -
d_call: -
j_call: TRBJ2-5

cdr3_nt: TGTGCCAGCAGCACCCGACAGGTTCTTTACAATGAGCAGTTCTTC
cdr3_aa: CASSTRQVLYNEQFF
v_call: TRBV7-9
clone_size: -
d_call: -
j_call: TRBJ2-1

cdr3_nt: TGTGCCAGCAGCACGGGACTAGCGTCCAATGAGCAGTTCTTC
cdr3_aa: CASSTGLASNEQFF
v_call: TRBV7-3
clone_size: -
d_call: TRBD2
j_call: TRBJ2-1

cdr3_nt: TGTGCCAGCTCACCACCAAGGGACAGAAGCACAGATACGCAGTATTTT
cdr3_aa: CASSPPRDRSTDTQYF
v_call: TRBV18
clone_size: once
d_call: TRBD1
j_call: TRBJ2-3

cdr3_nt: TGTGCCAGTAGTATAGATCGGGGTCAGCCCCAGCATTTT
cdr3_aa: CASSIDRGQPQHF
v_call: TRBV19
clone_size: -
d_call: -
j_call: TRBJ1-5

cdr3_nt: TGTGCCAGCAGCTTAGTTCGAGGAGATACGCAGTATTTT
cdr3_aa: CASSLVRGDTQYF
v_call: TRBV7-8
clone_size: -
d_call: -
j_call: TRBJ2-3

cdr3_nt: TGCGCCAGCAGCTCAATGGCTAGCGGGTTAAGGGATGAGCAGTTCTTC
cdr3_aa: CASSSMASGLRDEQFF
v_call: TRBV5-1
clone_size: -
d_call: TRBD2
j_call: TRBJ2-1

cdr3_nt: TGTGCCAGCAGCTTTGCCGAGCGGTATGGCTACACCTTC
cdr3_aa: CASSFAERYGYTF
v_call: TRBV7-2
clone_size: -
d_call: -
j_call: TRBJ1-2

cdr3_nt: TGTGCCATCAGTGACTCCAGGGGACACTCCTACAATGAGCAGTTCTTC
cdr3_aa: CAISDSRGHSYNEQFF
v_call: TRBV10-3
clone_size: -
d_call: -
j_call: TRBJ2-1

cdr3_nt: TGTGCCAGTAGGGGGTATGACAGGGACAATCAGCCCCAGCATTTT
cdr3_aa: CASRGYDRDNQPQHF
v_call: TRBV19
clone_size: -
d_call: TRBD1
j_call: TRBJ1-5

cdr3_nt: TGTGCCAGCAGTTTACCGGGACAGGGCTCAGAGACCCAGTACTTC
cdr3_aa: CASSLPGQGSETQYF
v_call: TRBV28
clone_size: -
d_call: TRBD1
j_call: TRBJ2-5

cdr3_nt: TGTGCCAGCAGTTCGGGACAGACCTATAATGAAAAACTGTTTTTT
cdr3_aa: CASSSGQTYNEKLFF
v_call: TRBV7-2
clone_size: -
d_call: TRBD1
j_call: TRBJ1-4

cdr3_nt: TGTGCCAGCAGGGTGGGCCTTAGCAATCAGCCCCAGCATTTT
cdr3_aa: CASRVGLSNQPQHF
v_call: TRBV2
clone_size: -
d_call: -
j_call: TRBJ1-5